This is a list of T cell receptor beta chains from one sample in a study of cytomegalovirus exposure and HLA in healthy donors. Here immunoSEQ multiplex PCR was the method, and the copy in TCRdb shows in-frame clones only, minus some. The sample comprises around 200,000 clones, 60% to 80% of which are singletons, and less than 2% rests with the top ten. Specimen: PBMCs. These receptors were obtained from a male donor in good health and CMV-seronegative. Each CDR3 is given with its conserved first and last residue. D genes are given only for firm matches. Clone size is shown for a subset of rows, as once, few, many or a class of expanded clone.

abundance: NA
d_gene: NA
j_gene: TRBJ1-1
v_gene: TRBV7-9
CDR3nt: TGTGCCAGCAGCTTACCGCGGGCTGACGGCACTGAAGCTTTCTTT
CDR3aa: CASSLPRADGTEAFF

abundance: once
d_gene: TRBD2
j_gene: TRBJ2-5
v_gene: TRBV4-3
CDR3nt: TGCGCCAGCAGCCAAGGACTAGCGGGAGTTGAGACCCAGTACTTC
CDR3aa: CASSQGLAGVETQYF

abundance: NA
d_gene: NA
j_gene: TRBJ2-7
v_gene: TRBV7-8
CDR3nt: TGTGCCAGCAGCTTAGCCGCCCCTGTTGGCGGTCTAATCCCCTACGAGCAGTACTTC
CDR3aa: CASSLAAPVGGLIPYEQYF

abundance: NA
d_gene: NA
j_gene: TRBJ2-1
v_gene: TRBV5-1
CDR3nt: TGCGCCAGCAGTCGCAGGTCTTCGAATGAGCAGTTCTTC
CDR3aa: CASSRRSSNEQFF

abundance: NA
d_gene: TRBD1
j_gene: TRBJ1-2
v_gene: TRBV25-1
CDR3nt: TGTGCCAACAGTACAGGGGGTATCTATGGCTACACCTTC
CDR3aa: CANSTGGIYGYTF

abundance: NA
d_gene: NA
j_gene: TRBJ2-7
v_gene: TRBV6-5
CDR3nt: TGTGCCAGCAGTACTACGGGACTCCATCTTTACGAGCAGTACTTC
CDR3aa: CASSTTGLHLYEQYF

abundance: NA
d_gene: TRBD2
j_gene: TRBJ2-7
v_gene: TRBV5-6
CDR3nt: TGTGCCAGCAGCTTAGCGGGGTGGGAGCAGTACTTC
CDR3aa: CASSLAGWEQYF

abundance: NA
d_gene: NA
j_gene: TRBJ1-1
v_gene: TRBV9
CDR3nt: TGTGCCAGCAGCTACGGACTACCGAACACTGAAGCTTTCTTT
CDR3aa: CASSYGLPNTEAFF

abundance: NA
d_gene: NA
j_gene: TRBJ1-1
v_gene: TRBV30
CDR3nt: TGTGCCTGGAGTGCGGGAGACACTGAAGCTTTCTTT
CDR3aa: CAWSAGDTEAFF

abundance: few
d_gene: TRBD2
j_gene: TRBJ2-1
v_gene: TRBV6-4
CDR3nt: TGTGCCAGCAGAAAACAAGGTCGGCGGGAGAAGCAGTTCTTC
CDR3aa: CASRKQGRREKQFF

abundance: NA
d_gene: NA
j_gene: TRBJ1-2
v_gene: TRBV9
CDR3nt: TGTGCCAGCAGCGCTCGAGACAGGTTAGAGTATGGCTACACCTTC
CDR3aa: CASSARDRLEYGYTF

abundance: NA
d_gene: NA
j_gene: TRBJ2-3
v_gene: TRBV7-2
CDR3nt: TGTGCCAGCAGCTTAGTCGGGAGTCTAACAGATACGCAGTATTTT
CDR3aa: CASSLVGSLTDTQYF

abundance: NA
d_gene: NA
j_gene: TRBJ2-7
v_gene: TRBV29-1
CDR3nt: TGCAGCGTCCAGACAACGAGCTCCTACGAGCAGTACTTC
CDR3aa: CSVQTTSSYEQYF

abundance: few
d_gene: TRBD2
j_gene: TRBJ2-3
v_gene: TRBV7-3
CDR3nt: TGTGCCAGCAGCTCGGGACTAGCGACAGATACGCAGTATTTT
CDR3aa: CASSSGLATDTQYF

abundance: NA
d_gene: NA
j_gene: TRBJ1-5
v_gene: TRBV28
CDR3nt: TGTGCCAGCAGTTTAAACCAGGGCCCGCAGGAGCCCCAGCATTTT
CDR3aa: CASSLNQGPQEPQHF

abundance: NA
d_gene: TRBD1
j_gene: TRBJ2-2
v_gene: TRBV5-5
CDR3nt: TGTGCCAGCAGTTCAACAGGGGGCGCGTACGGGGAGCTGTTTTTT
CDR3aa: CASSSTGGAYGELFF

abundance: NA
d_gene: NA
j_gene: TRBJ1-5
v_gene: TRBV19
CDR3nt: TGTGCCAGTAGTCCCGACAGTAGCAATCAGCCCCAGCATTTT
CDR3aa: CASSPDSSNQPQHF

abundance: NA
d_gene: TRBD1
j_gene: TRBJ1-3
v_gene: TRBV7-2
CDR3nt: TGTGCCAGCAGCTTGACAGGGTCTGGAAACACCATATATTTT
CDR3aa: CASSLTGSGNTIYF

abundance: NA
d_gene: TRBD1
j_gene: TRBJ2-3
v_gene: TRBV2
CDR3nt: TGTGCCAGGGAACAGGGGGCAGGTGGTACAGATACGCAGTATTTT
CDR3aa: CAREQGAGGTDTQYF

abundance: few
d_gene: TRBD1
j_gene: TRBJ2-5
v_gene: TRBV9
CDR3nt: TGTGCCAGCAGCGTAGTGGGGACAGGGGCTTCAGAGACCCAGTACTTC
CDR3aa: CASSVVGTGASETQYF

abundance: NA
d_gene: NA
j_gene: TRBJ2-4
v_gene: TRBV13
CDR3nt: TGTGCCAGCAGCTTAGGGCAGGGGTGGGGAAACATTCAGTACTTC
CDR3aa: CASSLGQGWGNIQYF

abundance: NA
d_gene: NA
j_gene: TRBJ1-1
v_gene: TRBV9
CDR3nt: TGTGTCAGCAGGGGAGTGGGTAACACTGAAGCTTTCTTT
CDR3aa: CVSRGVGNTEAFF

abundance: NA
d_gene: NA
j_gene: TRBJ2-1
v_gene: TRBV5-4
CDR3nt: TGTGCCAGCAGCTTACTAAATGAGCAGTTCTTC
CDR3aa: CASSLLNEQFF

abundance: NA
d_gene: TRBD1
j_gene: TRBJ2-1
v_gene: TRBV9
CDR3nt: TGTGCCAGCAGCGTAGAGGGACAGGGGGCTCGGGAGCAGTTCTTC
CDR3aa: CASSVEGQGAREQFF

abundance: NA
d_gene: TRBD1
j_gene: TRBJ1-1
v_gene: TRBV7-9
CDR3nt: TGTGCCAGCAGCTTAGCCCCCGGGACAGCCACGGGACACACTGAAGCTTTCTTT
CDR3aa: CASSLAPGTATGHTEAFF

abundance: NA
d_gene: TRBD1
j_gene: TRBJ1-5
v_gene: TRBV7-9
CDR3nt: TGTGCCAGCAGCACAAGCGGGACAGGGGATCCTAGTGGCAATCAGCCCCAGCATTTT
CDR3aa: CASSTSGTGDPSGNQPQHF

abundance: few
d_gene: NA
j_gene: TRBJ2-6
v_gene: TRBV7-2
CDR3nt: TGTGCCAGCAGCTTAGGGGACATCTCTGGGGCCAACGTCCTGACTTTC
CDR3aa: CASSLGDISGANVLTF

abundance: NA
d_gene: NA
j_gene: TRBJ2-3
v_gene: TRBV9
CDR3nt: TGTGCCAGCAGCGAGGGGACAATTTCAGATACGCAGTATTTT
CDR3aa: CASSEGTISDTQYF

abundance: NA
d_gene: NA
j_gene: TRBJ1-1
v_gene: TRBV19
CDR3nt: TGTGCCAGTAGTATGGCGGAAAGGTTAGGCACTGAAGCTTTCTTT
CDR3aa: CASSMAERLGTEAFF

abundance: few
d_gene: NA
j_gene: TRBJ1-4
v_gene: TRBV7-9
CDR3nt: TGTGCCAGCAGCTTAGCGTCCGGGGCAACTAATGAAAAACTGTTTTTT
CDR3aa: CASSLASGATNEKLFF

abundance: NA
d_gene: NA
j_gene: TRBJ2-4
v_gene: TRBV28
CDR3nt: TGTGCCAGCAGTTTCAATTTAAACATTCAGTACTTC
CDR3aa: CASSFNLNIQYF

abundance: few
d_gene: NA
j_gene: TRBJ2-7
v_gene: TRBV6-5
CDR3nt: TGTGCCAGCAGACGACAGCAAAGCTACGAGCAGTACTTC
CDR3aa: CASRRQQSYEQYF

abundance: NA
d_gene: TRBD2
j_gene: TRBJ2-5
v_gene: TRBV7-8
CDR3nt: TGTGCCAGCAGCTTAGTGCTAGCGGGAGGTCCCCCCCACCAAGAGACCCAGTACTTC
CDR3aa: CASSLVLAGGPPHQETQYF

abundance: NA
d_gene: TRBD2
j_gene: TRBJ2-1
v_gene: TRBV5-1
CDR3nt: TGCGCCAGCACATCTAGCGGGAGTTTAGGCAATGAGCAGTTCTTC
CDR3aa: CASTSSGSLGNEQFF

abundance: NA
d_gene: TRBD2
j_gene: TRBJ2-5
v_gene: TRBV4-3
CDR3nt: TGCGCCAGCAGCCAAGAGGGCCCAGCGGGAAATGCCCAAGAGACCCAGTACTTC
CDR3aa: CASSQEGPAGNAQETQYF

abundance: few
d_gene: TRBD1
j_gene: TRBJ1-2
v_gene: TRBV28
CDR3nt: TGTGCCAGCAGTTACCCGACAGGGAATGGTGGCTACACCTTC
CDR3aa: CASSYPTGNGGYTF

abundance: NA
d_gene: NA
j_gene: TRBJ2-7
v_gene: TRBV7-8
CDR3nt: TGTGCCAGCAGCCACCCCCCCCCACGGGAGACACCAAAAACCTACGAGCAGTACTTC
CDR3aa: CASSHPPPRETPKTYEQYF

abundance: NA
d_gene: TRBD2
j_gene: TRBJ2-7
v_gene: TRBV10-3
CDR3nt: TGTGCCATCAGTGCATTAGAGCGGGACGGCGAGCAGTACTTC
CDR3aa: CAISALERDGEQYF

abundance: NA
d_gene: TRBD1
j_gene: TRBJ1-2
v_gene: TRBV5-1
CDR3nt: TGCGCCAACAGCATCCGGGACAGCAAAATTTATGGCTACACCTTC
CDR3aa: CANSIRDSKIYGYTF

abundance: few
d_gene: NA
j_gene: TRBJ1-1
v_gene: TRBV10-3
CDR3nt: TGTGCCATCAGGAACGGACAAAACACTGAAGCTTTCTTT
CDR3aa: CAIRNGQNTEAFF

abundance: NA
d_gene: NA
j_gene: TRBJ2-2
v_gene: TRBV5-1
CDR3nt: TGCGCCAGCAGCTCTACGACAGTTGTGCAGGGGAGCACCGGGGAGCTGTTTTTT
CDR3aa: CASSSTTVVQGSTGELFF

abundance: NA
d_gene: NA
j_gene: TRBJ2-2
v_gene: TRBV25-1
CDR3nt: TGTGCCAGCAGTAAAAGGGGTTGGACCGGGGAGCTGTTTTTT
CDR3aa: CASSKRGWTGELFF

abundance: NA
d_gene: NA
j_gene: TRBJ1-4
v_gene: TRBV4-3
CDR3nt: TGCGCCAGCAGCCAAGATCTCCTAGGGGGGGCCAGTGAAAAACTGTTTTTT
CDR3aa: CASSQDLLGGASEKLFF

abundance: NA
d_gene: NA
j_gene: TRBJ1-2
v_gene: TRBV6-6
CDR3nt: TGTGCCAGCAGTCAACGGACAGTAAACTATGGCTACACCTTC
CDR3aa: CASSQRTVNYGYTF

abundance: NA
d_gene: NA
j_gene: TRBJ1-1
v_gene: TRBV27
CDR3nt: TGTGCCAGCAGTTCTTGGGGCGGGGCAATGAACACTGAAGCTTTCTTT
CDR3aa: CASSSWGGAMNTEAFF

abundance: NA
d_gene: TRBD1
j_gene: TRBJ1-5
v_gene: TRBV5-1
CDR3nt: TGCGCCAGCAGCCTGACCGGGACAGTCAATCAGCCCCAGCATTTT
CDR3aa: CASSLTGTVNQPQHF

abundance: NA
d_gene: TRBD1
j_gene: TRBJ2-5
v_gene: TRBV9
CDR3nt: TGTGCCAGCAGTCGCGGACAGGGGGCTAATCAAGAGACCCAGTACTTC
CDR3aa: CASSRGQGANQETQYF

abundance: NA
d_gene: NA
j_gene: TRBJ1-2
v_gene: TRBV28
CDR3nt: TGTGCCAGCAGACTAACCGGGACTAACTATGGCTACACCTTC
CDR3aa: CASRLTGTNYGYTF

abundance: NA
d_gene: NA
j_gene: TRBJ2-3
v_gene: TRBV15
CDR3nt: TGTGCCACCAGCGCGACGGGAGCCACAGATACGCAGTATTTT
CDR3aa: CATSATGATDTQYF

abundance: NA
d_gene: NA
j_gene: TRBJ2-3
v_gene: TRBV27
CDR3nt: TGTGCCAGCAGCCAAACTCAAGATACGCAGTATTTT
CDR3aa: CASSQTQDTQYF

abundance: NA
d_gene: NA
j_gene: TRBJ1-1
v_gene: TRBV27
CDR3nt: TGTGCCAGCAGTTTCAGCATAGGACAAAAGATGAACACTGAAGCTTTCTTT
CDR3aa: CASSFSIGQKMNTEAFF

abundance: NA
d_gene: NA
j_gene: TRBJ1-2
v_gene: TRBV19
CDR3nt: TGTGCCACTAAAGGGGCACCGGACACTAACTATGGCTACACCTTC
CDR3aa: CATKGAPDTNYGYTF

abundance: NA
d_gene: NA
j_gene: TRBJ2-1
v_gene: TRBV4-3
CDR3nt: TGCGCCAGCCAGGACTCCTACCGCGATGAGCAGTTCTTC
CDR3aa: CASQDSYRDEQFF

abundance: NA
d_gene: NA
j_gene: TRBJ2-2
v_gene: TRBV9
CDR3nt: TGTGCCAGCAGCGTAGGAGCGGCGAACACCGGGGAGCTGTTTTTT
CDR3aa: CASSVGAANTGELFF

abundance: few
d_gene: TRBD1
j_gene: TRBJ2-1
v_gene: TRBV6-1
CDR3nt: TGTGCCACCAGGGGGCCCCTATACAATGAGCAGTTCTTC
CDR3aa: CATRGPLYNEQFF

abundance: NA
d_gene: NA
j_gene: TRBJ2-5
v_gene: TRBV5-1
CDR3nt: TGCGCCAGCAGCTTGGGTAGGGGGGGGGCCCAAGAGACCCAGTACTTC
CDR3aa: CASSLGRGGAQETQYF

abundance: NA
d_gene: NA
j_gene: TRBJ1-5
v_gene: TRBV19
CDR3nt: TGTGCCAGTAGCGGGTCCTTCCCCAAATGGAATCAGCCCCAGCATTTT
CDR3aa: CASSGSFPKWNQPQHF

abundance: few
d_gene: TRBD2
j_gene: TRBJ2-7
v_gene: TRBV2
CDR3nt: TGTGCCAGCCATCAACTAGCGGGCCTTTCCTACGAGCAGTACTTC
CDR3aa: CASHQLAGLSYEQYF

abundance: NA
d_gene: TRBD1
j_gene: TRBJ2-7
v_gene: TRBV27
CDR3nt: TGTGCCAGCAGCCGGGACAGGGGTTACGAGCAGTACTTC
CDR3aa: CASSRDRGYEQYF